These 23 T cell receptor beta chains were all obtained from the same sample, sequenced in a study of blood T cell repertoires in COVID-19. Profiling relied on immunoSEQ multiplex PCR, and the TCRdb table lists in-frame clones only, not all of them. The table has some 27,000 clones, approximately 71% seen once. The sample comprised peripheral blood. These receptors all stem from a human donor in a cohort sampled during active COVID-19.

The J gene is TRBJ2-1, the V gene TRBV7-3, with 7 bases identical to TRBD1. V lost 5 bases, J lost 5 bases, and 9 bases stayed unmatched. The CDR3 has 15 residues. The germline CDR1 and CDR2 sequences are SGHTA and FQGTGA. CDR3 region: CASSAMWTGNNEQFF. For the CDR3, the DNA is TGTGCCAGCAGCGCGATGTGGACAGGAAACAATGAGCAGTTCTTC.

This clone was seen a few times. The V and J genes are TRBV5-1 and TRBJ1-6, with D possibly TRBD1 on 5 matching bases. Trimming removed 0 bases from V and 4 bases from J, with 11 bases in between. This CDR3 is 16 amino acids long. Per the germline V gene, CDR1 is SGHRS and CDR2 is YFSETQ. CDR3: CASSLAGGRYNSPLHF. The CDR3, as DNA: TGCGCCAGCAGCTTGGCCGGGGGACGGTATAATTCACCCCTCCACTTT.

This clone appeared a few times. This chain links TRBV6-5 with TRBJ2-7; 7 nucleotides match TRBD1. This CDR3 region has 15 residues. Germline trimming cut 2 bases from V and 5 bases from J; bases unmatched to any gene: 9. Germline assignment: CDR1 MNHEY and CDR2 SVGAGI. CDR3 nucleotides: TGTGCCAGCAGTTACGGGATGACAGGGATGAACGAGCAGTACTTC. This sequence encodes CASSYGMTGMNEQYF.

CDR3 region: CASSLTGFSGELFF. DNA of the CDR3: TGTGCCAGCAGTCTGACAGGGTTTTCGGGGGAGCTGTTTTTT. The genes are TRBV6-5 and TRBJ2-2; 7 nucleotides agree with TRBD1. This CDR3 contains 14 residues. V was clipped by 5 bases and J by 8 bases; unmatched bases: 8. Germline V gene lookup returns CDR1 MNHEY and CDR2 SVGAGI.

The V call is TRBV20-1, the J call TRBJ1-1; the D is unclear. Trimming removed 3 bases from V and 4 bases from J, with 9 bases in between. This CDR3 is built from 12 residues. Per the germline V gene, CDR1 is DFQATT and CDR2 is SNEGSKA (reference sequence). For the CDR3, the DNA is TGCAGTGCTAGTTTCAGTGGCACTGAAGCTTTCTTT. Translation gives CSASFSGTEAFF.

This chain uses TRBV28 with TRBJ1-2; D not resolved. CDR3 length equals 10 residues. In germline, CDR1 is MDHEN, CDR2 SYDVKM. The V end lost 11 bases, the J end lost 2 bases, and 6 bases lay between the germline ends. CDR3 nucleotides: TGTGCCGCACGGAACTATGGCTACACCTTC. Residues: CAARNYGYTF.

The V and J genes are TRBV2 and TRBJ1-5, with D perhaps TRBD1 (5 bases). Trimming took 4 bases from V and 7 from J, leaving 11 bases between them. CDR1 and CDR2 from the germline V gene are SNHLY and FYNNEI. This CDR3 region has 13 residues. The CDR3: CASSGQLEQPQHF. In nucleotides, the CDR3 is TGTGCCAGCAGTGGACAGTTAGAACAGCCCCAGCATTTT.

This clone was picked up a small number of times. V gene TRBV30 combines with J gene TRBJ1-4; no clear D. V gave up 1 base and J gave up 8 bases, with 11 bases separating them. The germline CDR1 and CDR2 sequences are GTSNPN and SVGIG (reference sequence). The CDR3 runs to 13 residues. This CDR3 is CAWSALRVEKLFF. As DNA, the CDR3 is TGTGCCTGGAGTGCCCTACGGGTAGAAAAACTGTTTTTT.

The rearrangement joins TRBV11-1 to TRBJ2-3; D unclear. Trimming pared 2 bases from V and 2 bases from J, leaving 11 bases between. This CDR3 has 15 amino acids. Germline values: CDR1 SGHAT, CDR2 FQDESV (reference sequence). The CDR3 loop reads CASSLIPSPTDTQYF. DNA for the CDR3: TGTGCCAGCAGCTTAATCCCAAGCCCCACAGATACGCAGTATTTT. Filled out from reference TRBV11-1 and TRBJ2-3, the complete variable domain reads EAEVAQSPRYKITEKSQAVAFWCDPISGHATLYWYRQILGQGPELLVQFQDESVVDDSQLPKDRFSAERLKGVDSTLKIQPAELGDSAMYLCASSLIPSPTDTQYFGPGTRLTVL.

The V call is TRBV30, the J call TRBJ2-7, with 8 nucleotides matching TRBD1. The J segment lost 9 bases and the V segment lost 0 bases, leaving 7 bases of the junction unmatched. Germline CDR1 GTSNPN, CDR2 SVGIG (reference sequence). The CDR3 is 13 residues long. In DNA form, the CDR3 reads TGTGCCTGGAGTGTGGGACAGGTTGCTCGGCAGTACTTC. Amino acids: CAWSVGQVARQYF.

The rearrangement joins TRBV2 to TRBJ1-2, with 10 bases that match TRBD1. Germline V gene sequence: CDR1 SNHLY, CDR2 FYNNEI. The V segment lost 5 bases and the J segment 4 bases; nucleotides outside the gene matches: 16. The CDR3 spans 18 residues. CDR3 loop: CASSPSPGTGAAFYGYTF. CDR3 coding DNA: TGTGCCAGCAGTCCTAGTCCCGGGACAGGGGCTGCCTTCTATGGCTACACCTTC.

The chain couples TRBV7-3 to TRBJ2-2; TRBD1 agrees at 7 bases. CDR1 SGHTA and CDR2 FQGTGA come from the germline V gene. V lost 4 bases, J lost 1 base, and 3 bases stayed unmatched. This CDR3 has 15 residues. The CDR3 nucleotides read TGTGCCAGCAGCTGGGGGACAGTGAACACCGGGGAGCTGTTTTTT. Its translation: CASSWGTVNTGELFF.

The chain joins TRBV25-1 to TRBJ2-2; a weak D match, TRBD2 (7 bases). The length of the CDR3 is 14 residues. V was cut by 6 bases and J by 2 bases, with 10 bases left in between. Germline-derived CDR1 and CDR2 are MGHDK and SYGVNS. The CDR3 is CASRAGANTGELFF. In DNA form, the CDR3 reads TGTGCCAGCAGGGCGGGGGCCAACACCGGGGAGCTGTTTTTT.

This chain connects TRBV24-1 to TRBJ2-5; TRBD1 aligns across 9 bases. Trimming at V came to 0 bases and at J to 0 bases, leaving 1 base not matched to a gene. CDR3 length equals 16 residues. Germline V gene data show CDR1 as KGHDR and CDR2 as SFDVKD. This chain's CDR3 is CATSDLGQGNQETQYF. The CDR3 DNA sequence: TGTGCCACCAGTGATTTGGGACAGGGGAACCAAGAGACCCAGTACTTC.

The chain joins TRBV12-3 or TRBV12-4 to TRBJ1-2; D not resolved. CDR3 length: 13 residues. Trimming took 5 bases from V and 3 from J, leaving 10 bases between them. CDR3 DNA sequence: TGTGCCAGCAGTCTAGACACCTACTATGGCTACACCTTC. It codes for CASSLDTYYGYTF.

The CDR3 sequence is CASSRGQNTEAFF. The CDR3 region has the DNA TGTGCCAGCAGTCGCGGACAGAACACTGAAGCTTTCTTT. This chain links TRBV6-2 or TRBV6-3 with TRBJ1-1; TRBD1 is a possible D gene (5 bases). Germline V gene data show CDR1 as MNHEY and CDR2 as SVGEGT. V shed 5 bases and J shed 1 base, with 8 bases lying between them. The CDR3 spans 13 residues.

CDR3 DNA: TGTGCCAGTAGCCTTAGCGGGAGGGCCTCAGATACGCAGTATTTT. Translated: CASSLSGRASDTQYF. This sequence joins TRBV19 and TRBJ2-3, with 11 positions matching TRBD2. Germline V lookup: CDR1 LNHDA, CDR2 SQIVND (reference sequence). J gave up 4 bases and V 6 bases, and 6 bases lay outside the gene matches. The CDR3 runs 15 residues.

The chain combines TRBV28 with TRBJ2-5, with D uncertain. From germline, CDR1 is MDHEN and CDR2 SYDVKM. V lost 6 bases and J lost 4, with 9 bases in between. The CDR3 totals 12 residues. The CDR3 loop reads CASRLSRETQYF. In DNA, the CDR3 is TGTGCCAGCAGACTAAGCCGAGAGACCCAGTACTTC.

This clone was observed a handful of times. This chain uses TRBV10-2 with TRBJ1-5, with D possibly matching TRBD1 (6 bases). This CDR3 spans 13 amino acids. In germline, CDR1 is WSHSY, CDR2 SAAADI. Deletions cut 2 bases from V and 10 bases from J, with 12 bases between. CDR3 coding DNA: TGCGCCAGCAGTGAGGGGCAGGGGCTTCCCCAGCATTTT. It encodes CASSEGQGLPQHF.

The gene calls are TRBV9 and TRBJ2-1; D perhaps matches TRBD2 (6 bases). Deletions cut 4 bases from V and 5 bases from J, with 16 bases between. The CDR3 sequence is 15 residues long. CDR1 is SGDLS, CDR2 YYNGEE, per germline. CDR3 sequence reads: CASSPWGGEDNEQFF. The CDR3 nucleotides are TGTGCCAGCAGCCCCTGGGGCGGGGAAGACAATGAGCAGTTCTTC.

V and J are TRBV2 and TRBJ2-7, with a possible D match to TRBD1 (6 bases). V dropped 4 bases and J dropped 0 bases, with 10 bases sitting between them. The germline CDR1 and CDR2 sequences are SNHLY and FYNNEI. The CDR3 length is 14 residues. CDR3 bases: TGTGCCAGCAGTGGGGGGACACTCTCCTACGAGCAGTACTTC. It is translated as CASSGGTLSYEQYF. Using reference TRBV2 and TRBJ2-7 for the parts outside the CDR3, the full variable domain is EPEVTQTPSHQVTQMGQEVILRCVPISNHLYFYWYRQILGQKVEFLVSFYNNEISEKSEIFDDQFSVERPDGSNFTLKIRSTKLEDSAMYFCASSGGTLSYEQYFGPGTRLTVT.

This clone was seen a few times. The J gene is TRBJ1-5, the V gene TRBV7-2; the D gene is possibly TRBD1 (6 bases). The CDR3 has 16 amino acids. Germline values: CDR1 SGHTA, CDR2 FQGNSA. V shed 0 bases and J shed 6 bases, with 15 bases lying between them. This chain's CDR3 is CASSLAGGLSVQPQHF. The CDR3 region has the DNA TGTGCCAGCAGCTTAGCGGGGGGGCTTTCCGTTCAGCCCCAGCATTTT.

This clone was counted a few times. CDR3 nucleotide sequence: TGTGCCAGCAGGATTACAGGGGGCGGCGGCTACACCTTC. Amino acid sequence: CASRITGGGGYTF. V is TRBV28 and J is TRBJ1-2; 9 nucleotides align to TRBD1. The CDR3 has 13 amino acids. V gave up 6 bases and J gave up 8 bases; unmatched junction bases: 7. Germline values: CDR1 MDHEN, CDR2 SYDVKM.